Detailed here is one T cell receptor (beta chain). This CDR3 is also generated by other DNA sequences in the sample. This entry comes from a study of control samples from healthy donors and cancer patients. The protocol was immunoSEQ multiplex PCR, while the TCRdb copy is restricted to in-frame clones and leaves out a portion. In the table there are fewer than 95,000 clones, about nine tenths of which are singletons. Germline V gene lookup returns CDR1 SGDLS and CDR2 YYNGEE. V lost 3 bases and J lost 1, with 14 bases in between. The CDR3 totals 16 residues. This chain joins TRBV9 and TRBJ1-5; a possible D gene is TRBD1 (5 bases). Sequenced sample: blood. The TCR comes from a man aged 30-40 years in good health. The CDR3 DNA follows: TGTGCCAGCAGCGCGGGGGGGGGAGGGAGCAATCAGCCCCAGCATTTT. Translation gives CASSAGGGGSNQPQHF.